This T cell receptor (beta chain) was identified in a study of blood T cell repertoires in COVID-19. About the research overall: The samples span acute and convalescent COVID-19 from the United States, Italy and Spain.

A single count supports this clone. Original processing notes: Amplifying reference gene primers gave estimates of nucleated cell counts. Clones were sequenced by immunoSEQ multiplex PCR, and TCRdb holds only the in-frame ones, with some missing. The V and J calls and clone size come from that table; D and trimming were worked out from the DNA. The sample has 200,000 to 250,000 clones, more than 80% seen once; the top ten hold 2% to 3%. This clonotype was sampled from a man aged 30 to 39 with COVID-19, enrolled during active disease. The specimen was peripheral blood.

In DNA form, the CDR3 reads TGTGCCAGCAGTAGACAGGGTCCCAATCAGCCCCAGCATTTT. This sequence encodes CASSRQGPNQPQHF. V usage is TRBV6-6 and J usage is TRBJ1-5; 7 bases agree with TRBD1. V shed 5 bases and J 3 bases; nucleotides not matched to a gene: 4. This CDR3 is 14 amino acids long. In germline, CDR1 is MNHNY, CDR2 SVGAGI (reference sequence).